A single sample gave rise to the 9 T cell receptor beta chains below, sequenced in a study of CD8 T cells in Susac syndrome. After extraction with the RNeasy kit, about 0.5 to 1 ug of the RNA was reverse transcribed using random hexamers. Via MiXCR, TCRdb re-called the immunoSEQ multiplex PCR reads, giving one row per CDR3 protein. The table lists 180,000 or so distinct CDR3 sequences, approximately 96% of them singletons. Sample: CD4+ T cells from PBMCs. Receptor source: a human donor in good health.

This clonotype was recorded only once. The chain has TRBV9 and TRBJ2-7; the match to TRBD2 covers 12 bases. The V gene's germline CDR1 is SGDLS and CDR2 YYNGEE. This CDR3 is built from 15 residues. V lost 2 bases and J lost 5; bases outside the gene matches: 5. CDR3 sequence (DNA): TGTGCCAGCAGCGTTCTAGCGGGGGGGTTCGACGAGCAGTACTTC. This encodes CASSVLAGGFDEQYF.

The chain links TRBV18 to TRBJ2-7; D gene unclear. V dropped 3 bases and J dropped 3 bases, with 15 bases sitting between them. This CDR3 contains 15 residues. Germline lookup yields CDR1 KGHSH and CDR2 LQKENI. The CDR3 region is CASSPSSRQYYEQYF. CDR3 DNA sequence: TGTGCCAGCTCACCCAGCTCGAGGCAATACTACGAGCAGTACTTC.

V is TRBV12-3 or TRBV12-4 and J is TRBJ2-5, with a possible D match to TRBD2 (5 bases). This CDR3 has 14 amino acids. The V end was cut by 7 bases, the J end by 2 bases, with 14 bases between. The CDR3 coding sequence is TGTGCCAGCAAATTCGGACTCTCGCAAGAGACCCAGTACTTC. It is translated as CASKFGLSQETQYF.

This chain joins TRBV19 and TRBJ1-3; D is unresolved. CDR3 length: 14 amino acids. V gave up 3 bases and J gave up 3 bases, with 9 bases separating them. CDR1 is LNHDA, CDR2 SQIVND, per germline (reference sequence). The CDR3 reads CASSMKVNGNTIYF. CDR3 in DNA: TGTGCCAGTAGTATGAAGGTGAATGGAAACACCATATATTTT.

As to this clonotype: An end of the junction differs from the germline gene, which may be a read error. The V call is TRBV10-3, the J call TRBJ1-2; D is unresolved. Germline CDR1 and CDR2: ENHRY and SYGVKD. This CDR3 has 14 amino acids. In DNA, the CDR3 is TGTGCCATCTCTTCGGGAGGTCGGAACTATCGCTACACCTTC. Translated, it gives CAISSGGRNYRYTF.

The rearrangement uses TRBV4-2 and TRBJ2-5; TRBD1 matches at 9 bases. Germline trimming cut 5 bases from V and 4 bases from J; bases unmatched to any gene: 2. CDR1 LGHNA and CDR2 YNFKEQ come from the germline V gene. This CDR3 comprises 13 residues. CDR3: CASSKGQGETQYF. For the CDR3, the DNA is TGTGCCAGCAGCAAGGGACAGGGAGAGACCCAGTACTTC.

The V and J genes are TRBV18 and TRBJ1-1; 7 bases are a match to TRBD1. Trimming took 6 bases from V and 1 from J; bases not matched to a gene: 5. Germline lookup yields CDR1 KGHSH and CDR2 LQKENI. The CDR3 runs 14 residues. CDR3 loop: CASSEGTANTEAFF. The CDR3, as DNA: TGTGCCAGCTCCGAAGGGACAGCGAACACTGAAGCTTTCTTT. The full variable domain, rest sourced from reference TRBV18 and TRBJ1-1, is NAGVMQNPRHLVRRRGQEARLRCSPMKGHSHVYWYRQLPEEGLKFMVYLQKENIIDESGMPKERFSAEFPKEGPSILRIQQVVRGDSAAYFCASSEGTANTEAFFGQGTRLTVV.

The chain employs TRBV20-1 and TRBJ1-4; D might be TRBD1 (6 bases). Germline assignment: CDR1 DFQATT and CDR2 SNEGSKA (reference sequence). The CDR3 is made up of 15 amino acids. As DNA, the CDR3 is TGCAGCTACATACAGGGAGAGGTGGCTAATGAAAAACTGTTTTTT. It translates to CSYIQGEVANEKLFF.

This chain links TRBV3-1 with TRBJ2-1; 9 nucleotides line up with TRBD2. Germline values: CDR1 LGHDT, CDR2 YNNKEL (reference sequence). This CDR3 spans 14 amino acids. Trimming took 3 bases from V and 8 from J; bases not matched to a gene: 5. The CDR3 loop is CASSHSGGGDEQFF. The CDR3 bases are TGTGCCAGCAGCCATAGCGGGGGAGGAGATGAGCAGTTCTTC.